One TCR beta chain is described in this entry. These data originate in a study of shared clonotypes between healthy human individuals. The ends lost 4 bases at V and 3 bases at J; junction bases unmatched: 14. CDR1 is SEHNR and CDR2 is FQNEAQ in the germline V gene (reference sequence). The CDR3 length is 18 residues. CD45RO-negative cells were positively selected for CCR7, leaving out terminally differentiated effector memory CD45RA+ cells. Measured with immunoSEQ multiplex PCR; TCRdb has only the in-frame clones, and not every one. The profile shows about 2 million clones, roughly 94% of them singletons.

The receptor was isolated from a young man in good health. The chain employs TRBV7-9 and TRBJ2-2, with TRBD2 matching 7 bases. Sequenced input: naive CD8+ T cells sorted from blood. Here the CDR3 reads CASSSSERDRLDTGELFF. DNA for the CDR3: TGTGCCAGCAGCTCTTCAGAGCGGGACCGACTTGACACCGGGGAGCTGTTTTTT.